Below, 24 T cell receptor beta chains from the same sample are listed, as sequenced in a study of blood T cell repertoires in COVID-19. The assay was immunoSEQ multiplex PCR, and TCRdb's table has in-frame clones only and misses some. This table holds approximately 260,000 clones, about four fifths found once. Material: PBMCs or T cells enriched from blood (not recorded which). The receptors were gathered from a man between 50 and 59 years old who had recovered from COVID-19.

J is TRBJ2-7 and V is TRBV29-1, with 10 positions matching TRBD2. The CDR3 covers 15 residues. The germline CDR1 and CDR2 sequences are SQVTM and ANQGSEA. V gave up 5 bases and J gave up 0 bases; unmatched junction bases: 7. The CDR3 DNA reads as TGCAGCGTTACTCCGGGACTAGCGCTCTCCTACGAGCAGTACTTC. It is translated as CSVTPGLALSYEQYF.

J is TRBJ2-1 and V is TRBV6-5, with TRBD2 matching 8 bases. The CDR3 covers 15 residues. V dropped 2 bases and J dropped 14; count of bases not matched to a gene: 14. Germline lookup yields CDR1 MNHEY and CDR2 SVGAGI. The CDR3 loop reads CASSYGGTGTSFEFF. CDR3 coding DNA: TGTGCCAGCAGTTACGGGGGGACCGGGACTAGTTTTGAGTTCTTC.

This chain uses TRBV4-2 with TRBJ2-3; a weak D match, TRBD2 (6 bases). V lost 1 base and J lost 2, with 10 bases in between. The CDR3 totals 15 residues. CDR1 is LGHNA, CDR2 YNFKEQ, per germline. The CDR3 is CASSQVRGTTDTQYF. In DNA, the CDR3 is TGTGCCAGCAGCCAAGTTCGGGGGACCACAGATACGCAGTATTTT.

The chain joins TRBV7-3 to TRBJ2-3; 8 bases agree with TRBD1. Trimming cost V 5 bases and J 2 bases; bases outside gene matches: 6. The V gene's germline CDR1 is SGHTA and CDR2 FQGTGA. The CDR3 length is 15 residues. The CDR3 DNA is TGTGCCAGCAGCCGGACAGGGACCATCACAGATACGCAGTATTTT. As protein: CASSRTGTITDTQYF. Full variable domain (remainder filled in from reference TRBV7-3 and TRBJ2-3): GAGVSQTPSNKVTEKGKYVELRCDPISGHTALYWYRQSLGQGPEFLIYFQGTGAADDSGLPNDRFFAVRPEGSVSTLKIQRTERGDSAVYLCASSRTGTITDTQYFGPGTRLTVL.

This clone is classed as medium-sized. V is TRBV11-2 and J is TRBJ2-7, with a possible D match to TRBD2 (6 bases). Germline CDR1 is SGHAT and CDR2 is FQNNGV. The CDR3 runs to 14 residues. Trimming removed 6 bases at V and 2 bases at J, with 14 bases between. CDR3 amino acids: CASRTPGEAYEQYF. DNA for the CDR3: TGTGCCAGCAGGACGCCGGGGGAAGCCTACGAGCAGTACTTC.

The rearrangement uses TRBV7-9 and TRBJ2-2; TRBD2 matches at 15 bases. Losses at the gene ends were 5 bases for V and 7 bases for J; bases not matched to a gene: 11. This CDR3 is 18 amino acids long. The V gene's germline CDR1 is SEHNR and CDR2 FQNEAQ (reference sequence). The CDR3 DNA reads as TGTGCCAGCAGCCCATGGACTAGCGGGGGGGCGCGAGGCGGGGAGCTGTTTTTT. Amino acid sequence: CASSPWTSGGARGGELFF.

The V call is TRBV28, the J call TRBJ1-5; D gene ambiguous. V was pared by 2 bases and J by 6 bases, with 11 bases between. The CDR3 loop spans 14 amino acids. Germline V gene data show CDR1 as MDHEN and CDR2 as SYDVKM. CDR3 nucleotide sequence: TGTGCCAGCAGTTTAATAGGATCGGGTCAGCCCCAGCATTTT. It translates to CASSLIGSGQPQHF.

The chain carries TRBV18 and TRBJ2-1, with 13 bases that match TRBD2. CDR1 and CDR2 from the germline V gene are KGHSH and LQKENI. Trimming at V came to 6 bases and at J to 7 bases, leaving 9 bases not matched to a gene. The CDR3 length is 16 residues. The DNA of the CDR3 is TGTGCCAGCTCCCCGGCACTAGCGGGGGGGTATAATGAGCAGTTCTTC. Translated: CASSPALAGGYNEQFF.

The V gene is TRBV9, the J gene TRBJ2-2; a weak D match, TRBD1 (6 bases). The germline CDR1 and CDR2 sequences are SGDLS and YYNGEE. V was clipped by 4 bases and J by 9 bases, with 16 bases between them. The CDR3 extends over 14 amino acids. The CDR3 region has the DNA TGTGCCAGCAGCCCAAAGAACAGGGTACGGGAGCTGTTTTTT. It specifies CASSPKNRVRELFF.

The chain's CDR3 is CASSLATQKNTEAFF. The CDR3 DNA reads TGCGCCAGCAGCTTGGCCACACAGAAGAACACTGAAGCTTTCTTT. J is TRBJ1-1 and V is TRBV5-1; D unclear. CDR3 length: 15 amino acids. Germline V lookup: CDR1 SGHRS, CDR2 YFSETQ. With 0 bases removed from V and 1 base from J, the gap between germline ends came to 10 bases.

This clone has more than one count but fewer than ten. The V gene is TRBV2, the J gene TRBJ2-5, with 7 bases lining up with TRBD2. The CDR3 spans 14 residues. Per the germline V gene, CDR1 is SNHLY and CDR2 is FYNNEI. Trimming removed 4 bases from V and 5 bases from J; junction bases left unmatched: 7. In DNA, the CDR3 is TGTGCCAGCAGTGGGGGAGGGGCCGGGGAGACCCAGTACTTC. Translation gives CASSGGGAGETQYF.

The chain uses TRBV11-3 and TRBJ1-4; D not certain. This CDR3 contains 17 residues. Per germline, CDR1 SGHNT and CDR2 YENEEA. The germline V and J ends were trimmed by 2 bases and 4 bases, with 17 bases remaining between them. The CDR3 region has the DNA TGTGCCAGCAGCTTAAGGCTTGCTGCCAGGCTTAATGAAAAACTGTTTTTT. This codes for CASSLRLAARLNEKLFF.

The V call is TRBV7-2, the J call TRBJ1-6; 8 nucleotides agree with TRBD1. J was trimmed by 6 bases and V by 4 bases; bases with no gene match: 5. Per germline, CDR1 SGHTA and CDR2 FQGNSA. CDR3 length: 15 residues. In nucleotides, the CDR3 is TGTGCCAGCAGCTCAGGACAGGGCGGTAATTCACCCCTCCACTTT. Protein product: CASSSGQGGNSPLHF. The full variable domain, in which reference TRBV7-2 and TRBJ1-6 provide the parts outside the CDR3, is GAGVSQSPSNKVTEKGKDVELRCDPISGHTALYWYRQSLGQGLEFLIYFQGNSAPDKSGLPSDRFSAERTGGSVSTLTIQRTQQEDSAVYLCASSSGQGGNSPLHFGNGTRLTVT.

The chain uses TRBV18 and TRBJ1-2; no reliable D call. Germline V gene sequence: CDR1 KGHSH, CDR2 LQKENI. Trimming removed 3 bases from V and 6 bases from J, with 8 bases in between. The CDR3 covers 12 residues. CDR3: CASSPISDGYTF. The CDR3 coding sequence is TGTGCCAGCTCACCGATCTCAGATGGCTACACCTTC.

This clone has only one observation. This chain connects TRBV5-1 to TRBJ2-2; 7 bases are shared with TRBD1. The germline gives CDR1 SGHRS, CDR2 YFSETQ. CDR3 length: 16 residues. Unmatched junction bases numbered 7, after V lost 3 bases and J lost 2 bases. CDR3 coding DNA: TGCGCCAGCAGCTCCTCCAGGGGGTTCAACACCGGGGAGCTGTTTTTT. Its protein product is CASSSSRGFNTGELFF.

This chain links TRBV5-6 with TRBJ2-7, with TRBD2 as a possible D gene (6 bases). The CDR3 totals 15 residues. Germline CDR1 SGHDT, CDR2 YYEEEE. V lost 1 base and J 5 bases, leaving 16 bases between the germline ends. CDR3 sequence: CASSLRAGRLHEQYF. In DNA form, the CDR3 reads TGTGCCAGCAGCTTGAGGGCGGGACGCCTCCACGAGCAGTACTTC.

J is TRBJ1-2 and V is TRBV30; D unresolved. The germline gives CDR1 GTSNPN, CDR2 SVGIG (reference sequence). The CDR3 spans 11 residues. V was shortened by 2 bases and J by 9 bases, with 10 bases between the two germline ends. The CDR3 nucleotides read TGTGCCTGGAGTCCCGCTCTAAGCTACACCTTC. It is translated as CAWSPALSYTF.

The rearrangement links TRBV30 to TRBJ1-6; D call uncertain. Trimming cost V 1 base and J 7 bases, with 11 bases left between them. CDR1 is GTSNPN, CDR2 SVGIG, per germline (reference sequence). The CDR3 loop spans 14 amino acids. As DNA, the CDR3 is TGTGCCTGGAGTGAAAGCGGGTACAATTCACCCCTCCACTTT. As protein: CAWSESGYNSPLHF.

This chain joins TRBV10-3 and TRBJ2-1; 11 bases are shared with TRBD2. Germline loops: CDR1 ENHRY, CDR2 SYGVKD. This CDR3 region has 17 residues. The V gene end was trimmed by 2 bases and the J gene end by 0 bases; junction bases not matched to a gene: 3. Here the CDR3 DNA reads TGTGCCATCAGTGAGCCTAGCGGGGGGAGCTCCTACAATGAGCAGTTCTTC. Its translation: CAISEPSGGSSYNEQFF.

The chain uses TRBV18 and TRBJ2-1, with 14 bases that match TRBD2. In germline, CDR1 is KGHSH, CDR2 LQKENI. V gave up 3 bases and J gave up 12 bases; unmatched junction bases: 4. The CDR3 has 14 amino acids. The CDR3 nucleotides are TGTGCCAGCTCACCCGGGACTAGCGGGAGCCCGCAGTTCTTC. This gives the protein CASSPGTSGSPQFF.

In its sample, this clone was seen a few times. The chain is built from TRBV2 and TRBJ1-6, with TRBD1 matching over 9 bases. The CDR3 has 15 residues. The germline V gene encodes CDR1 SNHLY and CDR2 FYNNEI. V was pared by 5 bases and J by 8 bases, with 7 bases of the junction left unmatched. The CDR3 region is CASSTQGADDSPLHF. CDR3 bases: TGTGCCAGCAGTACACAGGGGGCTGATGATTCACCCCTCCACTTT. The full variable domain, in which reference TRBV2 and TRBJ1-6 provide the parts outside the CDR3, is EPEVTQTPSHQVTQMGQEVILRCVPISNHLYFYWYRQILGQKVEFLVSFYNNEISEKSEIFDDQFSVERPDGSNFTLKIRSTKLEDSAMYFCASSTQGADDSPLHFGNGTRLTVT.

The chain joins TRBV7-3 to TRBJ2-1, with TRBD2 identical over 10 bases. CDR1 is SGHTA, CDR2 FQGTGA, per germline. J lost 5 bases, V lost 2 bases, and 12 bases had no gene match. The CDR3 is 18 amino acids. For the CDR3, the DNA is TGTGCCAGCAGCTTAGGAGCCACTAGCGGGAAAAAAAACAATGAGCAGTTCTTC. It codes for CASSLGATSGKKNNEQFF.

This chain connects TRBV14 to TRBJ2-3, with 7 bases lining up with TRBD1. J was trimmed by 11 bases and V by 3 bases; bases with no gene match: 2. In germline, CDR1 is SGHDN, CDR2 FVKESK. The CDR3 is made up of 11 amino acids. CDR3 nucleotide sequence: TGTGCCAGCAGCCACGGGACAGAGCAGTATTTT. It is translated as CASSHGTEQYF.

The chain carries TRBV12-3 or TRBV12-4 and TRBJ2-1; D is perhaps TRBD2 (5 bases). Between the trimmed V and J ends, which lost 2 bases and 4 bases, there was a span of 6 bases. The CDR3 totals 13 residues. The DNA of the CDR3 is TGTGCCAGCAGTTTACCGGGATACAATGAGCAGTTCTTC. It is translated as CASSLPGYNEQFF.